Following are 31 T cell receptor beta chains from one sample sequenced in a study of patients and donors after allogeneic stem cell transplantation. TCRdb recomputed calls from the RT-PCR reads with MiXCR, one row per CDR3 protein. Of 4,000 to 5,000 distinct CDR3 sequences listed, 20% to 25% are singletons. Input material: blood, either unsorted or a sorted T cell fraction (not recorded which). These TCRs come from a human donor who was either an allogeneic HSCT recipient or a stem cell or donor lymphocyte infusion donor (not recorded which). It is not recorded whose cells these are; they may come from a transplant donor.

In its sample, this clonotype is medium-sized (0.01 to 0.1%). CDR3 bases: TGTGCCAGCAGCTTTGACAGGCTAGCGGACGATACGCAGTATTTT. Amino acid sequence: CASSFDRLADDTQYF. The chain links TRBV7-2 to TRBJ2-3, with D maybe TRBD2 (7 bases). Trimming stripped 3 bases from V and 6 bases from J, with 16 bases between. CDR1 is SGHTA and CDR2 is FQGNSA in the germline V gene. This CDR3 is 15 amino acids long.

This clonotype appeared a few times. V gene TRBV7-2 combines with J gene TRBJ1-2; D unresolved. Per germline, CDR1 SGHTA and CDR2 FQGNSA. CDR3 size: 15 residues. The ends were cut back, 1 base at V and 7 bases at J, with 16 bases in the middle. The CDR3 DNA is TGTGCCAGCAGCTTAGATTATTCAAGCCCTGCTGGCTACACCTTC. It encodes CASSLDYSSPAGYTF.

This clonotype is categorized as medium-sized. V gene TRBV15 combines with J gene TRBJ2-3, with TRBD2 identical over 10 bases. With V trimmed by 4 bases and J by 4 bases, 2 bases remained unmatched. The germline gives CDR1 LNHNV, CDR2 YYDKDF (reference sequence). The CDR3 consists of 14 residues. The CDR3 loop reads CATSKGLAPDTQYF. The CDR3 DNA sequence: TGTGCCACCAGCAAGGGACTAGCGCCAGATACGCAGTATTTT.

The rearrangement uses TRBV29-1 and TRBJ2-3; TRBD1 matches 8 bases. The CDR3 contains 16 residues. V lost 1 base, J lost 2 bases, and 8 bases stayed unmatched. Germline CDR1 is SQVTM and CDR2 is ANQGSEA. CDR3 protein: CSVEGFGTGVTDTQYF. CDR3 DNA sequence: TGCAGCGTTGAAGGTTTCGGGACAGGAGTCACAGATACGCAGTATTTT.

The chain couples TRBV2 to TRBJ2-5; D is ambiguous. This CDR3 contains 14 residues. Germline-derived CDR1 and CDR2 are SNHLY and FYNNEI. The V and J ends lost 2 bases and 5 bases respectively, with 12 bases between them. This chain's CDR3 is CASSEMVSMETQYF. CDR3 DNA: TGTGCCAGCAGTGAAATGGTCTCTATGGAGACCCAGTACTTC.

This clonotype was seen only a few times. The CDR3 nucleotides read TGCAGCGTCCGGACTGCTCAAGAGACCCAGTACTTC. Protein product: CSVRTAQETQYF. The rearrangement joins TRBV29-1 to TRBJ2-5; maybe TRBD2 (5 bases). Germline CDR1 SQVTM, CDR2 ANQGSEA. This CDR3 is built from 12 residues. V dropped 6 bases and J dropped 2 bases, with 10 bases sitting between them.

The chain links TRBV5-4 to TRBJ2-1; 9 positions agree with TRBD2. The length of the CDR3 is 16 residues. Germline V CDR1 and CDR2: SGHNT, YYREEE (reference sequence). J was trimmed by 4 bases and V by 0 bases; bases with no gene match: 5. CDR3 amino acids: CASSLALAGTYNEQFF. The CDR3 bases are TGTGCCAGCAGCTTGGCCCTAGCGGGGACATACAATGAGCAGTTCTTC. Variable domain in full (rest from reference TRBV5-4 and TRBJ2-1): ETGVTQSPTHLIKTRGQQVTLRCSSQSGHNTVSWYQQALGQGPQFIFQYYREEENGRGNFPPRFSGLQFPNYSSELNVNALELDDSALYLCASSLALAGTYNEQFFGPGTRLTVL.

This clonotype has only a few counts. The chain is built from TRBV7-2 and TRBJ2-1; unclear D gene. Germline CDR1 reads SGHTA; CDR2 reads FQGNSA. This CDR3 contains 14 residues. Trimming removed 1 base from V and 0 bases from J, with 4 bases in between. CDR3 coding DNA: TGTGCCAGCAGCTTAGACAACTCCTACAATGAGCAGTTCTTC. It codes for CASSLDNSYNEQFF.

This clonotype is judged medium-sized (0.01 to 0.1%). V is TRBV6-2 or TRBV6-3 and J is TRBJ2-7, with D perhaps matching TRBD2 (6 bases). In germline, CDR1 is MNHEY, CDR2 SVGEGT. Trimming cost V 2 bases and J 0 bases, with 11 bases left between them. This CDR3 has 15 amino acids. CDR3 amino acids: CASSYPDGSSYEQYV. CDR3 bases: TGTGCCAGCAGTTACCCGGACGGGAGCTCCTACGAGCAGTACGTC.

The chain uses TRBV5-6 and TRBJ1-6; no clear D gene. The CDR3 has 15 residues. The germline V gene encodes CDR1 SGHDT and CDR2 YYEEEE. V was clipped by 4 bases and J by 4 bases, with 12 bases between them. CDR3 coding DNA: TGTGCCAGCAGCCCGGCGAAGACGTATAATTCACCCCTCCACTTT. It is translated as CASSPAKTYNSPLHF. The variable domain in full, with the rest retrieved from reference TRBV5-6 and TRBJ1-6, is DAGVTQSPTHLIKTRGQQVTLRCSPKSGHDTVSWYQQALGQGPQFIFQYYEEEERQRGNFPDRFSGHQFPNYSSELNVNALLLGDSALYLCASSPAKTYNSPLHFGNGTRLTVT.

This clonotype has a handful of counts. The chain joins TRBV6-1 to TRBJ1-5; no clear D gene. The CDR3 totals 14 residues. V lost 7 bases to trimming and J lost 1 base, with 11 bases between them. Per the germline V gene, CDR1 is MNHNS and CDR2 is SASEGT. CDR3 region: CASIFGESNQPQHF. The DNA of the CDR3 is TGTGCCAGCATCTTCGGAGAGAGCAATCAGCCCCAGCATTTT.

This sequence joins TRBV2 and TRBJ1-2, with a tentative D call TRBD1 (6 bases). V was cut by 5 bases and J by 8 bases, with 12 bases left in between. CDR1 is SNHLY, CDR2 FYNNEI, per germline. The length of the CDR3 is 12 residues. The DNA of the CDR3 is TGTGCCAGCAGTCTCAGGGGTGGGGGCTACACCTTC. Its protein is CASSLRGGGYTF.

The V gene is TRBV6-1, the J gene TRBJ2-1; D may be TRBD1 (5 bases). This CDR3 is built from 13 residues. The ends were cut back, 10 bases at V and 3 bases at J, with 13 bases in the middle. Germline-derived CDR1 and CDR2 are MNHNS and SASEGT. Here the CDR3 DNA reads TGTGCCACCAAGGGGTTCGGCTACAATGAGCAGTTCTTC. Translation: CATKGFGYNEQFF.

This clonotype has only a few counts. V gene TRBV20-1 combines with J gene TRBJ1-5, with 11 bases lining up with TRBD1. Losses at the gene ends were 3 bases for V and 5 bases for J; bases not matched to a gene: 3. There are 14 residues in the CDR3. Germline V gene sequence: CDR1 DFQATT, CDR2 SNEGSKA (reference sequence). This CDR3 is CSARADRGHQPQHF. In nucleotides, the CDR3 is TGCAGTGCTAGGGCGGACAGGGGGCATCAGCCCCAGCATTTT.

This clonotype is deemed medium-sized. The rearrangement uses TRBV15 and TRBJ2-5; D gene uncertain. Trimming removed 0 bases at V and 4 bases at J, with 6 bases between. The CDR3 has 13 amino acids. The germline gives CDR1 LNHNV, CDR2 YYDKDF (reference sequence). CDR3 DNA sequence: TGTGCCACCAGCAGAGATCCGGGAGAGACCCAGTACTTC. As protein: CATSRDPGETQYF. Together with reference TRBV15 and TRBJ2-5, the CDR3 gives the full variable domain: DAMVIQNPRYQVTQFGKPVTLSCSQTLNHNVMYWYQQKSSQAPKLLFHYYDKDFNNEADTPDNFQSRRPNTSFCFLDIRSPGLGDTAMYLCATSRDPGETQYFGPGTRLLVL.

This clonotype is labeled as medium-sized. The V call is TRBV20-1, the J call TRBJ1-5; 7 bases are shared with TRBD1. This CDR3 comprises 18 residues. Germline values: CDR1 DFQATT, CDR2 SNEGSKA (reference sequence). V shed 3 bases, J shed 0 bases, and the junction held 14 bases outside the gene matches. CDR3 in DNA: TGCAGTGCTAGCCCGGGACAGCGCCGGGGGTATAGCAATCAGCCCCAGCATTTT. Amino acids: CSASPGQRRGYSNQPQHF.

This clonotype qualifies as medium-sized. The chain recombines TRBV29-1 with TRBJ2-1; D is possibly TRBD2 (5 bases). V was trimmed by 7 bases and J by 1 base, leaving 14 bases between them. The CDR3 extends over 14 amino acids. The germline V gene encodes CDR1 SQVTM and CDR2 ANQGSEA. The CDR3 DNA follows: TGCAGCGCCGTAGTGGAGGAGTCCTACAATGAGCAGTTCTTC. Amino acids: CSAVVEESYNEQFF.

This clonotype has just a few counts. The gene calls are TRBV7-9 and TRBJ1-1, with 9 bases lining up with TRBD1. From germline, CDR1 is SEHNR and CDR2 FQNEAQ (reference sequence). The trim removed 6 bases at V and 5 bases at J, leaving 4 bases unmatched. This CDR3 has 13 residues. CDR3 coding DNA: TGTGCCAGCAGGCCGACAGGGGGAACTGAAGCTTTCTTT. It encodes CASRPTGGTEAFF.

CDR3 in DNA: TGTGCCACCAGTTCTACAGGGAGATGGGAGCCCCAGCATTTT. Its translation: CATSSTGRWEPQHF. The chain recombines TRBV15 with TRBJ1-5, with D possibly being TRBD1 (6 bases). CDR3 length: 14 residues. Trimming cost V 6 bases and J 8 bases, with 17 bases left between them. The germline CDR1 and CDR2 sequences are LNHNV and YYDKDF (reference sequence).

This clonotype is medium-sized (0.01 to 0.1%). This chain uses TRBV5-1 with TRBJ2-1; D is tentatively TRBD1 or TRBD2 (5 bases each). The CDR3 spans 13 residues. CDR1 SGHRS and CDR2 YFSETQ come from the germline V gene. V was trimmed by 2 bases and J by 5 bases, leaving 8 bases between them. CDR3 region: CASSLGTDNEQFF. CDR3 bases: TGCGCCAGCAGCTTAGGGACCGACAATGAGCAGTTCTTC.

Only a few counts were recorded for this clonotype. The V gene is TRBV30, the J gene TRBJ2-7; no clear D gene. V was pared by 2 bases and J by 2 bases, with 10 bases between. The CDR3 has 13 residues. In germline, CDR1 is GTSNPN, CDR2 SVGIG (reference sequence). The chain's CDR3 is CAWSRSPTYEQYF. The CDR3 DNA sequence: TGTGCCTGGAGTAGAAGCCCAACCTACGAGCAGTACTTC.

In this sample, this clonotype turned up a few times. The chain employs TRBV7-2 and TRBJ2-7, with a weak D call TRBD2 (6 bases). CDR3 length: 14 amino acids. V was cut by 6 bases and J by 3 bases, with 15 bases left in between. Per the germline V gene, CDR1 is SGHTA and CDR2 is FQGNSA. The CDR3 protein is CASRPGGSGYEQYF. In DNA, the CDR3 is TGTGCCAGCAGGCCTGGGGGTAGCGGCTACGAGCAGTACTTC.

The gene calls are TRBV5-1 and TRBJ2-3; no firm D call. CDR1 SGHRS and CDR2 YFSETQ come from the germline V gene. This CDR3 has 13 residues. V lost 1 base to trimming and J lost 6 bases, with 9 bases between them. CDR3 residues: CASSLTLEDTQYF. The CDR3 bases are TGCGCCAGCAGCTTGACCCTAGAGGATACGCAGTATTTT.

The V and J genes are TRBV6-2 or TRBV6-3 and TRBJ1-2, with D perhaps TRBD1 (6 bases). V was clipped by 2 bases and J by 6 bases, with 19 bases between them. The CDR3 covers 16 residues. CDR1 is MNHEY, CDR2 SVGEGT, per germline. The CDR3 DNA sequence: TGTGCCAGCAGTTACCCCGCGATCGGGGGCAAGGATGGCTACACCTTC. It is translated as CASSYPAIGGKDGYTF.

This clonotype came up a few times. The V gene is TRBV20-1, the J gene TRBJ2-1; maybe TRBD1 (6 bases). Deletions cut 5 bases from V and 8 bases from J, with 7 bases between. Germline values: CDR1 DFQATT, CDR2 SNEGSKA (reference sequence). The CDR3 consists of 10 residues. CDR3 sequence (DNA): TGCAGTGCTGCAGGGGATGAGCAGTTCTTC. Its translation is CSAAGDEQFF.

This clonotype was seen just once. The chain combines TRBV7-2 with TRBJ2-3; 9 positions match TRBD2. Germline CDR1 and CDR2: SGHTA and FQGNSA. The CDR3 contains 16 residues. V lost 4 bases, J lost 3 bases, and 8 bases stayed unmatched. The CDR3 reads CASSSKRGVGTDTQYF. CDR3 bases: TGTGCCAGCAGCTCCAAGCGGGGGGTCGGGACAGATACGCAGTATTTT. The whole variable domain, remainder taken from reference TRBV7-2 and TRBJ2-3, is GAGVSQSPSNKVTEKGKDVELRCDPISGHTALYWYRQSLGQGLEFLIYFQGNSAPDKSGLPSDRFSAERTGGSVSTLTIQRTQQEDSAVYLCASSSKRGVGTDTQYFGPGTRLTVL.

The chain employs TRBV4-3 and TRBJ2-5; D is uncertain. Germline values: CDR1 LGHNA, CDR2 YSLEER. With 1 base removed from V and 5 bases from J, the gap between germline ends came to 8 bases. There are 13 residues in the CDR3. CDR3 in amino acids: CASSQVVRETQYF. CDR3 nucleotide sequence: TGCGCCAGCAGCCAAGTTGTTCGGGAGACCCAGTACTTC.

This clonotype was seen only a few times. This chain joins TRBV12-3 or TRBV12-4 and TRBJ2-2; 7 bases map to TRBD1. The CDR3 is 15 amino acids. V dropped 7 bases and J dropped 1; count of bases not matched to a gene: 6. The DNA for the CDR3 is TGTGCCAGCAACCTTCGGACAGGGAACACCGGGGAGCTGTTTTTT. Residues: CASNLRTGNTGELFF.

In this sample, this clonotype is large. V and J are TRBV5-1 and TRBJ2-7, with 7 bases that match TRBD1. This CDR3 region has 13 residues. Germline values: CDR1 SGHRS, CDR2 YFSETQ. V was clipped by 6 bases and J by 0 bases; unmatched bases: 3. CDR3 sequence reads: CASNDRVSYEQYF. The CDR3 nucleotides are TGCGCCAGCAACGACAGGGTCTCCTACGAGCAGTACTTC.

This clonotype qualifies as large. The CDR3 coding sequence is TGTGCCAGCAGCTTAGCGTATGAGGGAGGTACTGAAGCTTTCTTT. This sequence encodes CASSLAYEGGTEAFF. The chain is built from TRBV7-6 and TRBJ1-1; D remains unclear. CDR1 and CDR2 (germline): SGHVS, FNYEAQ. The CDR3 is 15 amino acids. V shed 0 bases and J shed 5 bases, with 13 bases lying between them.

The rearrangement joins TRBV24-1 to TRBJ2-6; D is unclear. V lost 5 bases and J 0 bases, leaving 4 bases between the germline ends. Germline V CDR1 and CDR2: KGHDR, SFDVKD. The CDR3 is 14 amino acids. The CDR3 sequence: CATSAASGANVLTF. CDR3 nucleotide sequence: TGTGCCACCAGTGCTGCCTCTGGGGCCAACGTCCTGACTTTC.